The 21 T cell receptor beta chains reported below all come from one sample, sequenced in a study of Ad26.COV2.S vaccination and SARS-CoV-2 variants (dated by TCRdb to the early 2020s). To prepare the library, the immunoSEQ multiplex PCR assay was applied. The clones in this table, taken by TCRdb from immuneACCESS, are in-frame only. Not every clone is retained; where verified, under half of the shortfall comes from an unresolved V gene, and the cause of the rest is unknown. The sample has some 340,000 clones on record, around four fifths of them singletons. Clones ranked in the top ten supply under 2.5% of the sample. In the paper's terms, the treatment or condition label means: some 19 received Ad26.COV2.S at low or high dose, single or two shots; roughly five received placebo; per-sample allocation not given. For vaccine and placebo recipients, the sequenced repertoires came from samples collected on day 63 after the first injection.

The source was peripheral blood, collected in a trial of Ad26.COV2.S vaccine versus placebo. These receptors were collected from a person aged 18 to 65 who received the Ad26.COV2.S COVID-19 vaccine or a placebo.

The CDR3 loop is CASSEGQGLHEQYF. DNA of the CDR3: TGTGCCAGCAGTGAGGGACAGGGGCTTCACGAGCAGTACTTC. The chain has TRBV27 and TRBJ2-7; 10 nucleotides match TRBD1. From germline, CDR1 is MNHEY and CDR2 SMNVEV (reference sequence). The trim removed 5 bases at V and 5 bases at J, leaving 6 bases unmatched. The CDR3 extends over 14 amino acids.

The chain recombines TRBV6-5 with TRBJ2-7, with 11 bases that match TRBD1. This CDR3 spans 15 amino acids. V lost 2 bases to trimming and J lost 3 bases; unmatched junction nucleotides: 3. Per the germline V gene, CDR1 is MNHEY and CDR2 is SVGAGI. For the CDR3, the DNA is TGTGCCAGCAGTTACCCGGGACAGGGGGTCTACGAGCAGTACTTC. Translating gives CASSYPGQGVYEQYF.

The table lists this clone with a few counts. The chain carries TRBV10-2 and TRBJ2-2; no clear D. The V end lost 2 bases, the J end lost 2 bases, and 12 bases lay between the germline ends. This CDR3 contains 16 residues. Germline values: CDR1 WSHSY, CDR2 SAAADI. The CDR3 loop reads CASSELQQTNTGELFF. CDR3 bases: TGCGCCAGCAGTGAGCTTCAACAGACCAACACCGGGGAGCTGTTTTTT.

This clone has only one observation. This chain uses TRBV5-1 with TRBJ2-3; D not resolved. The germline V gene encodes CDR1 SGHRS and CDR2 YFSETQ. This CDR3 spans 13 amino acids. Between the trimmed V and J ends, which lost 4 bases and 2 bases, there was a span of 8 bases. CDR3 DNA: TGCGCCAGCAGCCCGTATCCCACAGATACGCAGTATTTT. It yields the protein CASSPYPTDTQYF.

The chain couples TRBV6-5 to TRBJ2-3, with a possible D match to TRBD1 (6 bases). Germline lookup yields CDR1 MNHEY and CDR2 SVGAGI. Trimming took 2 bases from V and 5 from J, leaving 14 bases between them. The CDR3 consists of 15 residues. The CDR3 DNA is TGTGCCAGCAGTTACACAGGGCCAAACATAGATACGCAGTATTTT. The encoded protein is CASSYTGPNIDTQYF.

Only one count was recorded for this clone. The chain has TRBV5-1 and TRBJ2-3; D unresolved. Trimming removed 4 bases at V and 0 bases at J, with 21 bases between. The CDR3 contains 18 residues. Germline-derived CDR1 and CDR2 are SGHRS and YFSETQ. CDR3 DNA sequence: TGCGCCAGCAGCGCTACCCAGACGGCCCTTCCTAGCACAGATACGCAGTATTTT. This encodes CASSATQTALPSTDTQYF.

Written as DNA, the CDR3 is TGTGCCAGCAGCCCGGATGGAGATACGCAGTATTTT. Its translation is CASSPDGDTQYF. This chain joins TRBV7-9 and TRBJ2-3; D gene unclear. The V end lost 5 bases, the J end lost 5 bases, and 8 bases lay between the germline ends. This CDR3 spans 12 amino acids. CDR1 and CDR2 from the germline V gene are SEHNR and FQNEAQ (reference sequence).

The chain is built from TRBV18 and TRBJ2-3; D may be TRBD2 (5 bases). Trimming pared 3 bases from V and 8 bases from J, leaving 21 bases between. There are 16 residues in the CDR3. Germline V CDR1 and CDR2: KGHSH, LQKENI. The CDR3 DNA is TGTGCCAGCTCACCCGAAATCGCCGGGGATTTGTTTACGCAGTATTTT. As protein: CASSPEIAGDLFTQYF.

This clone was seen a handful of times. The V and J genes are TRBV6-5 and TRBJ1-1; D is undetermined. CDR1 MNHEY and CDR2 SVGAGI come from the germline V gene. CDR3 length equals 15 residues. Trimming took off 6 bases at V and 5 bases at J, with 19 bases between the two ends. In DNA form, the CDR3 reads TGTGCCAGCAGGGACGACACCTACTCTGGGACTGAAGCTTTCTTT. Its protein product is CASRDDTYSGTEAFF.

The chain combines TRBV7-2 with TRBJ2-7; D is uncertain. Germline CDR1 is SGHTA and CDR2 is FQGNSA. This CDR3 is built from 13 residues. V was pared by 5 bases and J by 6 bases, with 14 bases between. As DNA, the CDR3 is TGTGCCAGCAGCCTACGGACCTCTCTCGAGCAGTACTTC. Translating it yields CASSLRTSLEQYF. Complete variable domain (other parts from reference TRBV7-2 and TRBJ2-7): GAGVSQSPSNKVTEKGKDVELRCDPISGHTALYWYRQSLGQGLEFLIYFQGNSAPDKSGLPSDRFSAERTGGSVSTLTIQRTQQEDSAVYLCASSLRTSLEQYFGPGTRLTVT.

The J gene is TRBJ1-5, the V gene TRBV19; D is perhaps TRBD1 (5 bases). Germline values: CDR1 LNHDA, CDR2 SQIVND (reference sequence). CDR3 length: 17 residues. V was clipped by 2 bases and J by 4 bases, with 18 bases between them. The CDR3 DNA follows: TGTGCCAGTAGTATAAGGGGAATCGGACGTGATAATCAGCCCCAGCATTTT. The encoded protein is CASSIRGIGRDNQPQHF.

This chain uses TRBV10-2 with TRBJ1-5; TRBD1 is a possible D gene (5 bases). CDR1 and CDR2 (germline): WSHSY, SAAADI. The length of the CDR3 is 16 residues. V dropped 2 bases and J dropped 0 bases, with 11 bases sitting between them. The CDR3 sequence: CASSEDSQYSNQPQHF. In DNA form, the CDR3 reads TGCGCCAGCAGTGAGGACAGTCAGTATAGCAATCAGCCCCAGCATTTT.

This chain uses TRBV28 with TRBJ2-7; D is perhaps TRBD1 (5 bases). The CDR3 is 17 amino acids. Germline CDR1 is MDHEN and CDR2 is SYDVKM. Trimming took 1 base from V and 1 from J, leaving 17 bases between them. CDR3 DNA sequence: TGTGCCAGCAGTTTATTTGGTCAGGGTGGCATTTCCTACGAGCAGTACTTC. This codes for CASSLFGQGGISYEQYF.

Only one count was recorded for this clone. The V and J genes are TRBV6-1 and TRBJ2-1; D is ambiguous. Germline values: CDR1 MNHNS, CDR2 SASEGT. With 3 bases removed from V and 0 bases from J, the gap between germline ends came to 15 bases. The CDR3 has 17 amino acids. The CDR3 DNA is TGTGCCAGCAGTGAGATGGTGGGCTCGAGCTCCTACAATGAGCAGTTCTTC. Translation gives CASSEMVGSSSYNEQFF.

V gene TRBV27 combines with J gene TRBJ2-1; TRBD2 might be the D (6 bases). The CDR3 spans 13 residues. V was shortened by 3 bases and J by 4 bases, with 7 bases between the two germline ends. Germline CDR1 reads MNHEY; CDR2 reads SMNVEV (reference sequence). The DNA for the CDR3 is TGTGCCAGCAGTTTTGGAGGGTACAATGAGCAGTTCTTC. Protein product: CASSFGGYNEQFF.

This clone appeared once. This chain uses TRBV3-1 (or the pseudogene TRBV3-2) with TRBJ1-2; D gene uncertain. V lost 5 bases to trimming and J lost 4 bases, with 11 bases between them. The CDR3 is 13 amino acids. CDR1 and CDR2 from the germline V gene are LGHDT and YNNKEL (reference sequence). CDR3 DNA: TGTGCCAGCAGCTCGGGTTTATCCTATGGCTACACCTTC. The encoded protein is CASSSGLSYGYTF.

This chain links TRBV5-1 with TRBJ1-4, with 7 positions matching TRBD1. Germline CDR1 reads SGHRS; CDR2 reads YFSETQ. This CDR3 has 14 residues. V lost 5 bases and J lost 7; bases outside the gene matches: 8. The CDR3 reads CASSRGTEGEKLFF. In nucleotides, the CDR3 is TGCGCCAGCAGTAGGGGGACAGAGGGTGAAAAACTGTTTTTT.

This clone has only one observation. V usage is TRBV4-1 and J usage is TRBJ2-1; TRBD2 matches 8 bases. The CDR3 totals 14 residues. CDR1 and CDR2 (germline): MGHRA, YSYEKL. Trimming cost V 3 bases and J 4 bases; bases outside gene matches: 2. CDR3 sequence: CASSHPSGYNEQFF. In DNA, the CDR3 is TGCGCCAGCAGCCATCCTAGCGGGTACAATGAGCAGTTCTTC.

This chain uses TRBV27 with TRBJ1-3; no reliable D call. The V gene's germline CDR1 is MNHEY and CDR2 SMNVEV (reference sequence). There are 18 residues in the CDR3. Trimming took 4 bases from V and 3 from J, leaving 22 bases between them. The CDR3 sequence: CASSSLGGKEGYGNTIYF. CDR3 coding DNA: TGTGCCAGCAGTTCATTAGGAGGGAAGGAAGGTTATGGAAACACCATATATTTT.

The chain couples TRBV4-2 to TRBJ2-7, with D possibly being TRBD1 or TRBD2 (6 bases each). Germline CDR1 and CDR2: LGHNA and YNFKEQ. Between the trimmed V and J ends, which lost 4 bases and 6 bases, there was a span of 19 bases. The CDR3 is made up of 15 amino acids. Here the CDR3 reads CASSPVAVGAGEQYF. CDR3 nucleotide sequence: TGTGCCAGCAGCCCAGTAGCGGTGGGGGCGGGCGAGCAGTACTTC.

The chain uses TRBV5-4 and TRBJ1-1; 9 nucleotides align to TRBD1. The V segment lost 6 bases and the J segment 5 bases; nucleotides outside the gene matches: 11. The CDR3 runs 15 residues. Germline lookup yields CDR1 SGHNT and CDR2 YYREEE (reference sequence). The CDR3 DNA reads as TGTGCCAGCACCGGGACAGGGCTAACTGGGACTGAAGCTTTCTTT. Encoded protein: CASTGTGLTGTEAFF.